This T cell receptor (beta chain) originates from a study of radiation and T cells in renal cell carcinoma (dated by TCRdb to 2019 to 2021). For the study in its entirety: Samples came from a clinical trial, in which primary renal cell carcinomas received 15 Gy stereotactic body radiation therapy followed by nephrectomy 4 weeks later. A total of some 51 samples underwent TCR beta sequencing, made up of some 26 tumors and about 27 peripheral blood samples. Across all 53 samples, 3.8 million or so unique CDR3 nucleotide sequences encoding 2.5 million to 3 million unique CDR3 amino acid sequences were identified. What the work shows at the level of the full study, not this receptor alone: With a single-armed trial design, the study had no way to address how radiation dose or scheduling affects the TCR repertoire. Top tumor clonotypes rose in blood from baseline to 2 weeks post-radiation, then contracted by 4 weeks, suggesting transient expansion of tumor-resident clones. Tracking of blood repertoire dynamics stopped at roughly 29 days after treatment, with no follow-up past that point. Because no pretreatment tumor biopsies were available, whether clonotypes were present in the tumor at baseline could not be determined.

As encoded in the germline V gene, CDR1 is SGHDT while CDR2 is YYEEEE. Trimming takes 5 bases from V and 5 bases from J, and the germline ends sit 10 bases apart. CDR3 length: 12 amino acids, cysteine to phenylalanine. Only the CDR3 region is kept as DNA, spanning 36 bases read in frame from base 1. TCR beta libraries were generated from genomic DNA with the immunoSEQ kit, following the manufacturer's recommendations. To prepare libraries, a first multiplex PCR with proprietary primers was run, followed by a second PCR that added unique barcodes, and a bead cleanup was done after each round. A kit-provided positive control reaction and a negative control reaction were included in every sample batch. The final libraries underwent checking on an Agilent 4200 TapeStation D1000 ScreenTape, volumetric pooling, and quantification by qPCR. Sequencing ran on an Illumina NextSeq500 with a MidOutput 150-cycle cartridge, using 156 Read1 and 15 Index1 cycles with kit custom primers. The pooled library was loaded at around 0.98 pM, with a roughly 18% PhiX control spiked in. As for the original processing: Vendor-processed data were analyzed in R, and a clonotype was defined as all T cells sharing the same CDR3 nucleotide sequence. In the clone abundance analyses, frequencies in each sample were normalized to that sample's 10,000 most abundant clones. Public T cell clones, which averaged fewer than five per sample, were removed prior to analysis. Tumor-enriched clonotypes and baseline blood-enriched clonotypes were defined as those with an abundance difference of at least 32-fold between compartments. A beta-binomial differential abundance model was used to identify clonotypes that were expanded or contracted between blood time points. The Baroni-Urbani and Buser coefficient was used to measure tumor-blood repertoire similarity, and groups were compared with two-tailed Wilcoxon tests in R. TCRdb obtained this table from immuneACCESS and retained in-frame rearrangements with V and J assigned. These tables miss some clones; where compared with another copy, unresolved V genes account for less than half of the shortfall, and the remainder is unexplained. The V and J calls and clone size come from that table; D and trimming were worked out from the DNA. The sample table shows about 150,000 clones, and roughly nine tenths are seen once. Roughly 4% of the sample is held by the ten biggest clonotypes.

Concerning this clone: Its specific antigen is unknown. Base qualities were left out, and no much larger clone turns up one base away.

Explained via the paper, the time point label denotes: baseline pretreatment blood. The sample's treatment or condition label is to be understood as: 15 Gy SBRT to primary tumor, nephrectomy 4 weeks later. To track tumor-enriched clonotypes, serial peripheral blood was sampled from radiation-treated patients at baseline and at 2 weeks and 4 weeks after SBRT. All patients had renal cell carcinoma with clear cell pathology. The QIAamp DNA Blood Mini Kit (Qiagen) was used to prepare genomic DNA for TCR sequencing. The analyses included only samples that passed all quality control checks. The sequenced sample was blood, obtained from a patient whose treatment included radiotherapy and nephrectomy. This receptor was obtained from a woman aged 70 to 79 with renal cell carcinoma. Rearrangement joined TRBV5-6 to TRBJ1-2; the D gene is perhaps TRBD1, from 6 matching bases. The DNA sequence is TGTGCCAGCAGACTAAGGGGGTATGGCTACACCTTC. The resulting protein is CASRLRGYGYTF.